This entry lists 17 T cell receptor beta chains sequenced from one sample in a study of identical twins. A single record per CDR3 protein comes from TCRdb applying MiXCR to the 5' RACE reads. Here the sample spans hundreds of thousands of distinct CDR3 sequences, roughly an eighth being singletons. This same sample was also part of a study on yellow fever vaccine responses in identical twins.

Sequenced input: PBMCs. The receptors were sampled from a woman aged 18-29 years in good health.

In its sample, this clonotype was seen a few times. The chain uses TRBV5-6 and TRBJ2-7; 16 bases are shared with TRBD2. Germline trimming cut 3 bases from V and 2 bases from J; bases unmatched to any gene: 2. The germline gives CDR1 SGHDT, CDR2 YYEEEE. The CDR3 consists of 16 residues. The CDR3 coding sequence is TGTGCCAGCAGCTCGGGGACTAGCGGGAGGGCCTACGAGCAGTACTTC. It translates to CASSSGTSGRAYEQYF.

There are a few counts of this clonotype. The genes are TRBV27 and TRBJ2-7; D gene unclear. The V and J ends lost 8 bases and 7 bases respectively, with 12 bases between them. The length of the CDR3 is 11 residues. The germline gives CDR1 MNHEY, CDR2 SMNVEV (reference sequence). The CDR3 nucleotides read TGTGCCAGCCGCCGGCCTAGGGAGCAGTACGTC. It yields the protein CASRRPREQYV.

J is TRBJ2-5 and V is TRBV20-1; a weak D match, TRBD1 (5 bases). Trimming took off 3 bases at V and 3 bases at J, with 11 bases between the two ends. The CDR3 extends over 13 amino acids. Germline V CDR1 and CDR2: DFQATT, SNEGSKA (reference sequence). DNA of the CDR3: TGCAGTGCTAGCTTCGCAGGGAAAGAGACCCAGTACTTC. Its protein product is CSASFAGKETQYF.

This clonotype has just a few counts. The chain uses TRBV25-1 and TRBJ2-5; D might be TRBD1 (6 bases). Trimming shortened V by 5 bases and J by 4 bases, and 20 bases separated the two germline ends. Germline V gene sequence: CDR1 MGHDK, CDR2 SYGVNS. The CDR3 contains 16 residues. In DNA, the CDR3 is TGTGCCAGCAGTTGGGGACACTTCTGGGTCCGAGAGACCCAGTACTTC. Its protein is CASSWGHFWVRETQYF.

The gene calls are TRBV6-1 and TRBJ2-1; 7 bases match TRBD2. CDR3 length: 15 amino acids. CDR1 and CDR2 (germline): MNHNS, SASEGT. V was clipped by 8 bases and J by 7 bases; unmatched bases: 14. Here the CDR3 reads CASGREWGGNNEQFF. DNA for the CDR3: TGTGCCAGCGGCCGAGAATGGGGGGGAAATAATGAGCAGTTCTTC.

This clonotype has more than one count but fewer than ten. The V and J genes are TRBV27 and TRBJ1-6; a weak D match, TRBD1 (5 bases). Per germline, CDR1 MNHEY and CDR2 SMNVEV (reference sequence). The CDR3 spans 15 residues. The germline V and J ends were trimmed by 5 bases and 6 bases, with 14 bases remaining between them. The CDR3 loop is CASSERGSANSPLHF. DNA of the CDR3: TGTGCCAGCAGTGAGAGGGGCTCAGCTAATTCACCCCTCCACTTT.

This clonotype was seen many times. This chain links TRBV2 with TRBJ1-5; 9 positions agree with TRBD1. CDR1 and CDR2 (germline): SNHLY, FYNNEI. The V segment lost 8 bases and the J segment 6 bases; nucleotides outside the gene matches: 2. This CDR3 has 12 amino acids. The CDR3 region is CASGQGRQPQHF. The CDR3 nucleotides read TGTGCCAGCGGACAGGGGCGTCAGCCCCAGCATTTT.

This chain uses TRBV12-3 or TRBV12-4 with TRBJ2-2, with TRBD2 matching over 9 bases. This CDR3 is built from 18 residues. Unmatched junction bases numbered 19, after V lost 8 bases and J lost 6 bases. CDR3 DNA sequence: TGTGCCAGCCATAAGTGGGGCGGGAGGGCCTTGTTTCCCGGGGAGCTGTTTTTT. It specifies CASHKWGGRALFPGELFF.

This clonotype was detected only a few times. The chain links TRBV29-1 to TRBJ1-2; D perhaps matches TRBD1 (6 bases). Trimming took off 7 bases at V and 7 bases at J, with 16 bases between the two ends. This CDR3 comprises 12 residues. The germline gives CDR1 SQVTM, CDR2 ANQGSEA. The CDR3 loop is CSALDQGLGYTF. CDR3 sequence (DNA): TGCAGCGCCCTAGACCAGGGGCTTGGCTACACCTTC. Complete variable domain (other parts from reference TRBV29-1 and TRBJ1-2): SAVISQKPSRDICQRGTSLTIQCQVDSQVTMMFWYRQQPGQSLTLIATANQGSEATYESGFVIDKFPISRPNLTFSTLTVSNMSPEDSSIYLCSALDQGLGYTFGSGTRLTVV.

This clonotype was seen repeatedly, ten times or more. The rearrangement joins TRBV5-1 to TRBJ2-7, with unresolved D. The CDR3 has 12 residues. CDR1 is SGHRS and CDR2 is YFSETQ in the germline V gene. V was clipped by 4 bases and J by 4 bases, with 9 bases between them. CDR3 loop: CASSRDGYEQYF. The CDR3 DNA follows: TGCGCCAGCAGCCGAGACGGATACGAGCAGTACTTC.

In this sample, this clonotype turned up once. The V call is TRBV12-5, the J call TRBJ2-3; a weak D match, TRBD2 (5 bases). The CDR3 is 14 amino acids. Deletions cut 1 base from V and 1 base from J, with 6 bases between. Germline lookup yields CDR1 LGHNT and CDR2 FRNRAP. DNA for the CDR3: TGTGCTAGTGGTTTGGGACTACGCACAGATACGCAGTATTTT. It yields the protein CASGLGLRTDTQYF.

The chain recombines TRBV5-6 with TRBJ1-1; 7 bases match TRBD1. Germline CDR1 SGHDT, CDR2 YYEEEE. The CDR3 has 14 residues. After removal of 4 bases from V and 4 bases from J, the junction contained 7 bases not matched to a gene. In nucleotides, the CDR3 is TGTGCCAGCAGCACAGGGGTTGGGGGCACTGAAGCTTTCTTT. It codes for CASSTGVGGTEAFF.

This sequence joins TRBV20-1 and TRBJ1-6; tentatively, D is TRBD1 (5 bases). Germline V gene lookup returns CDR1 DFQATT and CDR2 SNEGSKA (reference sequence). V was pared by 5 bases and J by 9 bases, with 14 bases between. This CDR3 is 13 amino acids long. CDR3 sequence (DNA): TGCAGTGCTTTTCACTCAGGGAGTTCACCCCTCCACTTT. Its protein product is CSAFHSGSSPLHF.

V usage is TRBV4-1 and J usage is TRBJ1-6, with D perhaps matching TRBD1 (5 bases). Trimming pared 0 bases from V and 10 bases from J, leaving 13 bases between. The germline V gene has CDR1 MGHRA and CDR2 YSYEKL. There are 15 residues in the CDR3. For the CDR3, the DNA is TGCGCCAGCAGCCAAGATTCGGGGGTCTGGTCACCCCTCCACTTT. Translated, it gives CASSQDSGVWSPLHF.

The chain couples TRBV5-1 to TRBJ2-1, with D unresolved. The CDR3 is 13 amino acids. The V gene lost 4 bases and the J gene lost 7 bases, with 12 bases spanning the gap. The germline V gene has CDR1 SGHRS and CDR2 YFSETQ. The CDR3 DNA reads as TGCGCCAGCAGCGAGAATAGCCGGAATGAGCAGTTCTTC. Translating it yields CASSENSRNEQFF. Full variable domain (outside the CDR3, taken from reference TRBV5-1 and TRBJ2-1): KAGVTQTPRYLIKTRGQQVTLSCSPISGHRSVSWYQQTPGQGLQFLFEYFSETQRNKGNFPGRFSGRQFSNSRSEMNVSTLELGDSALYLCASSENSRNEQFFGPGTRLTVL.

This clonotype showed up just a few times. V gene TRBV7-8 combines with J gene TRBJ2-7; 12 bases are shared with TRBD1. Germline V CDR1 and CDR2: SGHVS, FQNEAQ. V was pared by 6 bases and J by 6 bases, with 9 bases of the junction left unmatched. This CDR3 is 15 amino acids long. Here the CDR3 DNA reads TGTGCCAGCAGTTATACCGGGACAGGGGGCTTCGAGCAGTACGTC. This gives the protein CASSYTGTGGFEQYV.

This clonotype was detected many times. The chain employs TRBV20-1 and TRBJ2-1; 7 bases line up with TRBD2. Trimming at V came to 2 bases and at J to 2 bases, leaving 6 bases not matched to a gene. This CDR3 comprises 15 residues. Germline V gene data show CDR1 as DFQATT and CDR2 as SNEGSKA (reference sequence). CDR3 nucleotide sequence: TGCAGTGCTAGACGGGCCGGGAGGACCTACAATGAGCAGTTCTTC. Its protein is CSARRAGRTYNEQFF.